The 8 T cell receptor beta chains reported below all come from one sample, sequenced in a study of T cell responses to AZD1222 COVID-19 vaccine. The assay was immunoSEQ multiplex PCR, and TCRdb's table has in-frame clones only and misses some. This table holds approximately 92,000 clones, roughly 88% found once. The sequencing here drew on peripheral blood, taken on day 0 of AZD1222 vaccination. The origin of the receptors is an adult in good health.

The chain carries TRBV5-1 and TRBJ1-2; tentatively, D is TRBD1 (5 bases). Germline V gene data show CDR1 as SGHRS and CDR2 as YFSETQ. Between the trimmed V and J ends, which lost 4 bases and 6 bases, there was a span of 13 bases. The CDR3 has 13 residues. The CDR3 DNA reads TGCGCCAGCAGCGGACCAACAGGAGATGGCTACACCTTC. Its translation is CASSGPTGDGYTF.

V gene TRBV3-1 (or the pseudogene TRBV3-2) combines with J gene TRBJ1-2; 8 bases map to TRBD1. This CDR3 is 13 amino acids long. Germline lookup yields CDR1 LGHDT and CDR2 YNNKEL (reference sequence). The ends lost 4 bases at V and 6 bases at J; junction bases unmatched: 4. The CDR3 sequence is CASSRGQGDGYTF. The CDR3 DNA sequence: TGTGCCAGCAGCCGCGGACAGGGAGATGGCTACACCTTC.

This chain links TRBV6-2 or TRBV6-3 with TRBJ2-7; D is possibly TRBD2 (7 bases). Germline V gene sequence: CDR1 MNHEY, CDR2 SVGEGT. Trimming took 7 bases from V and 6 from J, leaving 16 bases between them. The CDR3 is 13 amino acids. CDR3 amino acids: CASNPSGGGEQYF. CDR3 nucleotide sequence: TGTGCCAGCAACCCCTCGGGGGGCGGCGAGCAGTACTTC.

The V gene is TRBV10-2, the J gene TRBJ2-5; D may correspond to TRBD1 or TRBD2 (7 bases each). Germline-derived CDR1 and CDR2 are WSHSY and SAAADI. The CDR3 consists of 14 residues. Trimming took 10 bases from V and 0 from J, leaving 15 bases between them. The DNA for the CDR3 is TGCGCCACCAGCAGGGGGGGGTACCAAGAGACCCAGTACTTC. Its protein is CATSRGGYQETQYF.

This chain links TRBV6-5 with TRBJ1-5; 7 bases align to TRBD1. This CDR3 has 15 residues. CDR1 is MNHEY and CDR2 is SVGAGI in the germline V gene. J gave up 4 bases and V 6 bases, and 9 bases lay outside the gene matches. CDR3 coding DNA: TGTGCCAGCAGCGCTTCCCAGGGGGGGAATCAGCCCCAGCATTTT. Translation gives CASSASQGGNQPQHF.

The chain recombines TRBV7-6 with TRBJ2-7; 8 bases are a match to TRBD2. V gave up 5 bases and J gave up 4 bases; unmatched junction bases: 10. The CDR3 has 15 amino acids. Germline values: CDR1 SGHVS, CDR2 FNYEAQ. CDR3: CASSLFHTGGYEQYF. CDR3 in DNA: TGTGCCAGCAGCCTTTTTCACACGGGAGGGTACGAGCAGTACTTC.

The CDR3 loop reads CASTQTSGGVDTQYF. CDR3 sequence (DNA): TGTGCCAGCACCCAGACTAGCGGGGGGGTAGATACGCAGTATTTT. The rearrangement links TRBV5-4 to TRBJ2-3; 14 nucleotides align to TRBD2. This CDR3 is 15 amino acids long. The V and J ends lost 6 bases and 5 bases, in that order; junction bases with no gene match: 5. Germline V gene lookup returns CDR1 SGHNT and CDR2 YYREEE (reference sequence).

This clone came up a few times. The genes are TRBV5-1 and TRBJ2-2; D possibly uses TRBD1 or TRBD2 (5 bases each). Trimming stripped 4 bases from V and 0 bases from J, with 13 bases between. The CDR3 covers 16 residues. Germline V gene data show CDR1 as SGHRS and CDR2 as YFSETQ. The CDR3 region is CASSEEGRTNTGELFF. CDR3 coding DNA: TGCGCCAGCAGCGAAGAGGGACGGACGAACACCGGGGAGCTGTTTTTT.